The rows below give T cell receptor beta chains drawn from one sample of a study of cytomegalovirus exposure and HLA in healthy donors. Using immunoSEQ multiplex PCR, the repertoire was profiled, and TCRdb retains in-frame clones only, with some absent. The sample shows about 300,000 clones, roughly 89% of them seen only once. Sequencing used PBMCs. These receptors all stem from a man in his forties in good health and CMV-seropositive. Each CDR3 is given with its conserved first and last residue. The D gene is left open where the match is weak. Part of the rows lack a size; the others show once, few, many or a class for expanded clones.

>.|TRBV6-5|few|TRBJ2-7
CASSPRGTSYEQYF
TGTGCCAGCAGTCCTAGGGGGACCTCCTACGAGCAGTACTTC
>TRBD1|TRBV5-1|.|TRBJ2-2
CASSLVAGGASGELFF
TGCGCCAGCAGCTTGGTGGCAGGGGGCGCCTCCGGGGAGCTGTTTTTT
>TRBD1|TRBV19|few|TRBJ1-4
CASTGQGGAEKLFF
TGTGCCAGTACGGGACAGGGAGGGGCTGAAAAACTGTTTTTT
>TRBD2|TRBV7-9|.|TRBJ2-3
CASSTLAGRTDTQYF
TGTGCCAGCAGCACGCTAGCGGGCCGGACAGATACGCAGTATTTT
>TRBD1|TRBV19|.|TRBJ2-1
CASSPWDRYNEQFF
TGTGCCAGTAGCCCTTGGGACAGGTACAATGAGCAGTTCTTC
>.|TRBV7-2|.|TRBJ2-7
CASSRRGGGREQYF
TGTGCCAGCAGCCGGAGAGGGGGGGGCCGCGAGCAGTACTTC
>TRBD1|TRBV9|few|TRBJ1-1
CASSPQGEGTEAFF
TGTGCCAGCAGCCCACAGGGGGAGGGCACTGAAGCTTTCTTT
>TRBD1|TRBV5-1|once|TRBJ2-7
CASSVGQGAYEQYF
TGCGCCAGCAGCGTGGGACAGGGGGCCTACGAGCAGTACTTC
>TRBD2|TRBV14|.|TRBJ2-3
CASSPRRLAGGVDTQYF
TGTGCCAGCAGCCCCCGCCGACTAGCGGGAGGGGTAGATACGCAGTATTTT
>TRBD2|TRBV7-2|.|TRBJ2-5
CASSLALSSGRKTQYF
TGTGCCAGCAGCTTAGCGCTGTCTAGCGGGAGGAAGACCCAGTACTTC
>.|TRBV5-6|few|TRBJ1-1
CASSTWTARVNTEAFF
TGTGCCAGCAGCACATGGACAGCCCGCGTGAACACTGAAGCTTTCTTT
>.|TRBV7-2|.|TRBJ1-5
CASSPRGGQPQHF
TGTGCCAGCAGCCCGCGGGGGGGTCAGCCCCAGCATTTT
>TRBD2|TRBV28|.|TRBJ2-5
CASSRRQRDKETQYF
TGTGCCAGCAGTCGCCGCCAGCGGGATAAAGAGACCCAGTACTTC
>TRBD1|TRBV7-3|few|TRBJ1-5
CASSLMTGGWHQPQHF
TGTGCCAGCAGCTTAATGACAGGGGGGTGGCATCAGCCCCAGCATTTT
>.|TRBV5-1|.|TRBJ2-1
CASSLGIATNEQFF
TGCGCCAGCAGCCTCGGGATTGCGACCAATGAGCAGTTCTTC
>TRBD1|TRBV28|.|TRBJ2-7
CASRSGGQGSHEQYF
TGTGCCAGCAGATCTGGGGGACAGGGGTCCCACGAGCAGTACTTC
>TRBD1|TRBV5-6|.|TRBJ1-2
CASSLASGQGHYGYTF
TGTGCCAGCAGCTTGGCCTCGGGACAGGGGCACTATGGCTACACCTTC
>TRBD2|TRBV9|once|TRBJ2-1
CASSVGWASGGYNEQFF
TGTGCCAGCAGCGTAGGATGGGCTAGCGGGGGGTACAATGAGCAGTTCTTC